This entry concerns a single TCR beta chain. The data belong to a study of blood T cell repertoires in COVID-19. The wider study: Samples representing acute and convalescent COVID-19 were sourced from the United States, Italy and Spain. Sources were T cells, B-cell-depleted T cells, or PBMCs; the material itself was cDNA or gDNA.

The CDR3 length is 13 residues. V trimming: 4 bases; J trimming: 8 bases; junction bases outside the gene matches: 5. Germline V lookup: CDR1 WNHNN, CDR2 SYGVQD (reference sequence). In the authors' workflow: Amplifying reference gene primers gave estimates of nucleated cell counts. Profiled with immunoSEQ multiplex PCR; TCRdb holds only in-frame clones, not every one. For V, J and clone size, that table is used; D and trimming come from the DNA. The table has about 210,000 clones, about 78% seen once. Material: peripheral blood. The TCR comes from a woman aged 70-85 years with acute or convalescent COVID-19. The chain is built from TRBV10-1 and TRBJ2-7; 10 positions match TRBD1. CDR3 sequence (DNA): TGCGCCAGCAGTGGACAGGGGGCGGGTAAGCAGTACTTC. It yields the protein CASSGQGAGKQYF.